The 2 T cell receptor beta chains in this list originate from one sample, sequenced in a study of blood T cell repertoires in COVID-19. Only in-frame clones appear in the TCRdb table, and some are missing; sequencing was by immunoSEQ multiplex PCR. The sample records more than 110,000 clones, more than 75% being singletons. The sequenced sample consisted of peripheral blood. The receptors originated from a woman aged 35 to 49 with acute or convalescent COVID-19.

This clone was detected only a few times. The genes are TRBV7-2 and TRBJ1-2, with unresolved D. Per germline, CDR1 SGHTA and CDR2 FQGNSA. V lost 1 base and J lost 4, with 7 bases in between. This CDR3 has 13 residues. CDR3 nucleotides: TGTGCCAGCAGCTTAGTAAGCTCCTATGGCTACACCTTC. Its translation: CASSLVSSYGYTF.

V is TRBV13 and J is TRBJ2-7; 9 nucleotides agree with TRBD2. Germline lookup yields CDR1 PRHDT and CDR2 FYEKMQ (reference sequence). The CDR3 sequence is 14 residues long. J gave up 3 bases and V 6 bases, and 6 bases lay outside the gene matches. The CDR3: CASSFSGGFYEQYF. CDR3 sequence (DNA): TGTGCCAGCAGTTTTAGCGGGGGCTTCTACGAGCAGTACTTC.